The entry that follows covers one TCR beta chain sequence. TCRdb's copy holds only in-frame clones and misses some; the assay was immunoSEQ multiplex PCR. This sample carries fewer than 300,000 clones, roughly 80% of them seen once, and the ten largest clones take around 2.5%. This record comes from a study of blood T cell repertoires in COVID-19. Germline assignment: CDR1 MNHNY and CDR2 SVGAGI (reference sequence). The CDR3 length is 15 residues. Trimming cost V 5 bases and J 7 bases; bases outside gene matches: 8. The V and J genes are TRBV6-6 and TRBJ2-2, with 9 nucleotides matching TRBD2. This receptor was taken from a woman aged 65 to 85 with active or convalescent COVID-19. What was sequenced was peripheral blood. CDR3 sequence (DNA): TGTGCCAGCAGTCCCCTGCGGGGGGGGGTCGGGGAGCTGTTTTTT. Translated, it gives CASSPLRGGVGELFF.